The 20 T cell receptor beta chains given below trace back to one sample, sequenced in a study of blood T cell repertoires in COVID-19 (dated by TCRdb to 2020 to 2022). The library was prepared using the immunoSEQ multiplex PCR assay. This is the immuneACCESS table as TCRdb keeps it, with only in-frame sequences that have V and J called. A part of the clones is gone; compared with another copy, unresolved V genes explain less than half, and the rest is unexplained. This sample comprises 130,000 to 150,000 clones, about four fifths of them detected only once. The top ten hold approximately 3% of the sample. What was sequenced was peripheral blood. The receptors stem from a woman of 80 years or more with acute or convalescent COVID-19.

This chain links TRBV12-5 with TRBJ2-7; D unclear. Germline V gene lookup returns CDR1 LGHNT and CDR2 FRNRAP. V lost 7 bases and J lost 0, with 7 bases in between. The CDR3 covers 12 residues. As DNA, the CDR3 is TGTGCTAGTGTGGCCAGCTCCTACGAGCAGTACTTC. Amino acids: CASVASSYEQYF.

In this sample, this clone turned up once. The V call is TRBV4-1, the J call TRBJ1-6; no reliable D call. The CDR3 totals 14 residues. V lost 0 bases, J lost 9 bases, and 9 bases lay in between. Germline CDR1 is MGHRA and CDR2 is YSYEKL. CDR3: CASSQEGGASPLHF. Written as DNA, the CDR3 is TGCGCCAGCAGCCAAGAAGGCGGCGCTTCACCCCTCCACTTT.

The chain links TRBV4-1 to TRBJ2-7; maybe TRBD1 (5 bases). Germline assignment: CDR1 MGHRA and CDR2 YSYEKL. This CDR3 contains 18 residues. V was cut by 1 base and J by 2 bases, with 21 bases left in between. In DNA form, the CDR3 reads TGCGCCAGCAGCCAAGGGTTGCTAAGAAAGGACAAGGCCTACGAGCAGTACTTC. This translates into CASSQGLLRKDKAYEQYF.

Notes on this clone: Relative to the germline gene, one junction end is altered; a read error may explain this. This rearrangement joins TRBV3-1 (or the pseudogene TRBV3-2) to TRBJ1-1; D may be TRBD1 (5 bases). This CDR3 is built from 12 residues. CDR1 is LGHDT, CDR2 YNNKEL, per germline (reference sequence). This chain's CDR3 is CASSQSGTVAFF. CDR3 nucleotide sequence: TGTGCCAGCAGCCAATCAGGGACTGTAGCTTTCTTT.

The chain employs TRBV30 and TRBJ2-7, with a weak D call TRBD1 (7 bases). CDR1 is GTSNPN, CDR2 SVGIG, per germline (reference sequence). The CDR3 spans 14 residues. The CDR3 nucleotides are TGTGCTCAAGAGGGCGGGACAGATACCTACGAGCAGTACTTC. Translation: CAQEGGTDTYEQYF.

The J gene is TRBJ1-5, the V gene TRBV5-6; 7 bases match TRBD1. Germline V CDR1 and CDR2: SGHDT, YYEEEE. With V trimmed by 3 bases and J by 6 bases, 12 bases remained unmatched. CDR3 length: 16 amino acids. The CDR3 region has the DNA TGTGCCAGCAGCTCGAACAGGGGCCAGACAATTCAGCCCCAGCATTTT. Translating it yields CASSSNRGQTIQPQHF.

The chain employs TRBV4-2 and TRBJ1-2, with D perhaps TRBD1 (6 bases). This CDR3 spans 15 amino acids. The V end lost 0 bases, the J end lost 4 bases, and 12 bases lay between the germline ends. The germline V gene has CDR1 LGHNA and CDR2 YNFKEQ. This CDR3 reads CASSQDPGAVYGYTF. In nucleotides, the CDR3 is TGTGCCAGCAGCCAAGATCCAGGGGCCGTCTATGGCTACACCTTC.

This rearrangement joins TRBV7-3 to TRBJ2-1, with 7 bases fitting TRBD2. The J segment lost 4 bases and the V segment lost 2 bases, leaving 8 bases of the junction unmatched. The CDR3 consists of 16 residues. The germline V gene has CDR1 SGHTA and CDR2 FQGTGA. CDR3 nucleotide sequence: TGTGCCAGCAGCTTAGGGAGGGGAAACTTTTACAATGAGCAGTTCTTC. Encoded protein: CASSLGRGNFYNEQFF.

The chain couples TRBV30 to TRBJ1-2; 10 bases are shared with TRBD1. The CDR3 contains 15 residues. Germline V gene lookup returns CDR1 GTSNPN and CDR2 SVGIG (reference sequence). V trimming: 5 bases; J trimming: 4 bases; junction bases outside the gene matches: 10. The DNA of the CDR3 is TGTGCCTGGCGGGACAGGGGATCGGGTCGCTATGGCTACACCTTC. This translates into CAWRDRGSGRYGYTF.

The rearrangement uses TRBV21-1 and TRBJ2-7; TRBD2, as called in the table, went unchecked against the DNA. TRBV21-1 is reported as a pseudogene. This CDR3 is built from 15 residues. The CDR3 loop is CASSKGRAGTYEQYF. The DNA for the CDR3 is TGTGCCAGCAGCAAAGGCCGAGCGGGGACCTACGAGCAGTACTTC.

This sequence joins TRBV3-1 (or the pseudogene TRBV3-2) and TRBJ1-2; D might be TRBD1 (6 bases). Trimming took off 3 bases at V and 7 bases at J, with 12 bases between the two ends. The germline CDR1 and CDR2 sequences are LGHDT and YNNKEL (reference sequence). The CDR3 is 13 amino acids. Written as DNA, the CDR3 is TGTGCCAGCAGCCAGAACAGGGCCGGTGGCTACACCTTC. This encodes CASSQNRAGGYTF.

V gene TRBV4-1 combines with J gene TRBJ2-3, with D possibly being TRBD2 (6 bases). The V end was cut by 2 bases, the J end by 4 bases, with 16 bases between. The CDR3 sequence is 16 residues long. Germline V gene sequence: CDR1 MGHRA, CDR2 YSYEKL. The CDR3 is CASSQLSSGVADTQYF. Here the CDR3 DNA reads TGCGCCAGCAGCCAACTAAGTTCGGGGGTCGCAGATACGCAGTATTTT.

The genes are TRBV7-3 and TRBJ2-3; 9 nucleotides match TRBD1. V lost 1 base, J lost 1 base, and 3 bases stayed unmatched. Germline assignment: CDR1 SGHTA and CDR2 FQGTGA. The CDR3 covers 16 residues. CDR3 nucleotides: TGTGCCAGCAGCTTAATAGGACAGGGGCGCACAGATACGCAGTATTTT. As protein: CASSLIGQGRTDTQYF.

This chain links TRBV6-5 with TRBJ1-2; 7 nucleotides agree with TRBD1. Germline V gene sequence: CDR1 MNHEY, CDR2 SVGAGI. Trimming cost V 4 bases and J 3 bases; bases outside gene matches: 11. The CDR3 runs to 16 residues. The CDR3 is CASSFKRGQVYYGYTF. The CDR3 nucleotides are TGTGCCAGCAGTTTCAAGCGCGGACAGGTTTACTATGGCTACACCTTC.

The V gene is TRBV29-1, the J gene TRBJ1-1; D not certain. CDR3 length: 14 amino acids. The germline V gene encodes CDR1 SQVTM and CDR2 ANQGSEA. The ends were cut back, 4 bases at V and 0 bases at J, with 12 bases in the middle. The CDR3 DNA follows: TGCAGCGTTGCGGGTCTCTACATGAACACTGAAGCTTTCTTT. Translating gives CSVAGLYMNTEAFF. The full variable domain, in which reference TRBV29-1 and TRBJ1-1 provide the parts outside the CDR3, is SAVISQKPSRDICQRGTSLTIQCQVDSQVTMMFWYRQQPGQSLTLIATANQGSEATYESGFVIDKFPISRPNLTFSTLTVSNMSPEDSSIYLCSVAGLYMNTEAFFGQGTRLTVV.

The chain couples TRBV25-1 to TRBJ2-7, with D perhaps TRBD1 (5 bases). CDR3 length: 14 amino acids. The V and J ends lost 3 bases and 0 bases respectively, with 9 bases between them. Germline V gives CDR1 MGHDK, CDR2 SYGVNS. CDR3 in amino acids: CASSDRASSYEQYF. The CDR3 DNA reads as TGTGCCAGCAGTGACAGGGCAAGCTCCTACGAGCAGTACTTC.

The rearrangement uses TRBV6-5 and TRBJ1-1; the D gene is possibly TRBD1 (5 bases). The CDR3 consists of 13 residues. The germline V gene encodes CDR1 MNHEY and CDR2 SVGAGI. Trimming removed 6 bases at V and 3 bases at J, with 11 bases between. The CDR3 DNA sequence: TGTGCCAGCAGGCGGGGGAAGGACACTGAAGCTTTCTTT. Amino acid sequence: CASRRGKDTEAFF.

The chain is built from TRBV27 and TRBJ2-7; possible D gene TRBD1, 6 bases. This CDR3 has 14 amino acids. CDR1 and CDR2 (germline): MNHEY, SMNVEV (reference sequence). V was clipped by 6 bases and J by 1 base, with 13 bases between them. CDR3 region: CASSDDRISYEQYF. CDR3 sequence (DNA): TGTGCCAGCAGCGACGACAGGATTTCCTACGAGCAGTACTTC.

This clone was seen just once. V usage is TRBV24-1 and J usage is TRBJ1-6, with 7 bases that match TRBD1. The J segment lost 4 bases and the V segment lost 2 bases, leaving 10 bases of the junction unmatched. Germline assignment: CDR1 KGHDR and CDR2 SFDVKD. This CDR3 has 18 residues. CDR3 sequence (DNA): TGTGCCACCAGTGATTCCGGACAGGCGGACCCGTATAATTCACCCCTCCACTTT. This codes for CATSDSGQADPYNSPLHF.

The CDR3 nucleotides are TGTGCCAGTAGTAACAGGGAGGGAGGGAGCACTGAAGCTTTCTTT. This gives the protein CASSNREGGSTEAFF. The chain couples TRBV19 to TRBJ1-1, with D perhaps matching TRBD1 (6 bases). V was trimmed by 4 bases and J by 4 bases, leaving 16 bases between them. This CDR3 contains 15 residues. Germline loops: CDR1 LNHDA, CDR2 SQIVND (reference sequence).